This T cell receptor (beta chain) originates from a study of shared clonotypes between healthy human individuals. Findings of the study overall: What naive subsets generally showed was a larger estimated richness than memory subsets showed.

A word on this clone: Antigen: not known.

The repertoire was sequenced with immunoSEQ multiplex PCR; TCRdb's copy has only in-frame clones and lacks some. Among roughly 650,000 clones, about 97% were seen once, and the ten largest hold approximately 0.057%. The germline V gene encodes CDR1 MNHEY and CDR2 SMNVEV (reference sequence). CDR3 length: 14 amino acids. V lost 6 bases to trimming and J lost 5 bases; unmatched junction nucleotides: 6. Nashville, Tennessee was home to all donors, each a Caucasian adult. Researchers partitioned CD4+ cells into CD45RA+ naive and CD45RA-negative memory subsets. This clonotype was obtained from a woman younger than 45 in good health. The specimen was naive CD4+ T cells sorted from blood. Described subset: CD45RA+ positively selected. This chain connects TRBV27 to TRBJ1-4; the match to TRBD1 covers 7 bases. The CDR3 here is CASSDRAENEKLFF. The CDR3 nucleotides read TGTGCCAGCAGCGACAGGGCGGAGAATGAAAAACTGTTTTTT.